These 3 T cell receptor beta chains were sequenced from one sample in a study of cytomegalovirus exposure and HLA in healthy donors. PCR used 60 Vbeta primers and 13 Jbeta primers. Produced via immunoSEQ multiplex PCR; TCRdb's table is partial and in-frame only. The sample has 40,000 to 50,000 clones. Sequenced: PBMCs. The origin of the receptors is a woman aged 40 to 55 in good health and CMV-seronegative.

The chain couples TRBV9 to TRBJ2-2; 7 bases agree with TRBD2. The CDR3 has 15 residues. Germline lookup yields CDR1 SGDLS and CDR2 YYNGEE. V lost 4 bases and J lost 5; bases outside the gene matches: 8. Here the CDR3 reads CASSPKGLRTGELFF. CDR3 DNA: TGTGCCAGCAGCCCAAAGGGACTAAGGACCGGGGAGCTGTTTTTT.

The chain recombines TRBV19 with TRBJ1-5; 12 bases line up with TRBD1. Looked up from germline, CDR1 is LNHDA and CDR2 is SQIVND (reference sequence). The length of the CDR3 is 16 residues. With 7 bases clipped from V and 6 bases from J, the junction kept 10 bases outside the gene matches. The CDR3 DNA reads TGTGCCAGTATCCTCGGGACAGGGGGCGCGGGTCAGCCCCAGCATTTT. As protein: CASILGTGGAGQPQHF.

V usage is TRBV6-5 and J usage is TRBJ1-1; 8 bases fit TRBD1. CDR1 is MNHEY and CDR2 is SVGAGI in the germline V gene. The V segment lost 5 bases and the J segment 7 bases; nucleotides outside the gene matches: 3. The CDR3 sequence is 12 residues long. In nucleotides, the CDR3 is TGTGCCAGCAGTCGGACAGGGTTTGAAGCTTTCTTT. Translation gives CASSRTGFEAFF.